This is a list of T cell receptor beta chains from one sample in a study of OX40 agonist ivuxolimab in advanced cancers. Clones were sequenced by immunoSEQ multiplex PCR, and TCRdb holds only the in-frame ones, with some missing. The table has under 100,000 clones, over 65% seen once. The source was CD4+ or CD8+ T cells sorted from blood, collected in a trial of the OX40 agonist ivuxolimab. The source of these receptors is an adult with an advanced solid tumor such as melanoma, head and neck, liver or kidney cancer. CDR3s include the opening cysteine and the closing phenylalanine or tryptophan. Part of the rows lack a size; the others show once, few, many or a class for expanded clones.

CDR3 protein | V gene | clone size | CDR3 length | J gene
CAISETSGGGDTQYF | TRBV10-3 | . | 15 | TRBJ2-3
CASSLAGANTEAFF | TRBV7-2 | . | 14 | TRBJ1-1
CASSESKGQGLFF | TRBV6-1 | . | 13 | TRBJ1-4
CASKGQGPTEAFF | TRBV5-6 | . | 13 | TRBJ1-1
CARRPGGKSYQPQHF | TRBV5-3 | . | 15 | TRBJ1-5
CASRVVPSSYEQYF | TRBV5-1 | . | 14 | TRBJ2-7
CSVHDSLNTEAFF | TRBV29-1 | . | 13 | TRBJ1-1
CASRISDNQETQYF | TRBV12-5 | . | 14 | TRBJ2-5
CASSAGLTTNEKLFF | TRBV6-5 | once | 15 | TRBJ1-4
CASSLGTVNYGYTF | TRBV7-8 | once | 14 | TRBJ1-2